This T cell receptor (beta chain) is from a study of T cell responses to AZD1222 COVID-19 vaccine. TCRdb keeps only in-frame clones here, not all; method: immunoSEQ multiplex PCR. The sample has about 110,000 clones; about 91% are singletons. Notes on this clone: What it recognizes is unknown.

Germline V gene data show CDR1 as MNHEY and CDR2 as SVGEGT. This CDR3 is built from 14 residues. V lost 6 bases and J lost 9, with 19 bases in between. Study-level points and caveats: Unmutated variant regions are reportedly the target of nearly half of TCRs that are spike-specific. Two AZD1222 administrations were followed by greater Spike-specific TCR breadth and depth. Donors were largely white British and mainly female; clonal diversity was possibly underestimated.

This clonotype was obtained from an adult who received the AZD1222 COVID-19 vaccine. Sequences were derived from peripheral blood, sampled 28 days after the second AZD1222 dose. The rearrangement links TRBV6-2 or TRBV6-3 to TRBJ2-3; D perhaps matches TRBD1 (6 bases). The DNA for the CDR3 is TGTGCCAGCAGCCCCCCAGGGGTCCCAAAGACGCAGTATTTT. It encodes CASSPPGVPKTQYF.